These 9 T cell receptor beta chains came from one sample sequenced in a study of regulatory T cells in long-lasting Graves disease. iRepertoire HTBI primers and Arm-PCR of CDR3 regions built TCR beta libraries. TCRdb itself ran the multiplex PCR reads through MiXCR, one entry per CDR3 protein. The sample lists 600,000 to 650,000 distinct CDR3 sequences; around 15% were seen once. The time point denotes: newly diagnosed GD, antithyroid drugs for less than 3 months. Extracted PBMC RNA gave rise to the TCR library. The sample was also linked to a second study, of T cells in Graves' hyperthyroidism and ophthalmopathy.

This specimen was peripheral blood mononuclear cells (PBMCs), taken at new diagnosis, from a patient treated with antithyroid drugs. These receptors were taken from a woman in her thirties with Graves disease.

This clonotype was counted many times. This rearrangement joins TRBV2 to TRBJ2-5, with D possibly being TRBD2 (6 bases). CDR1 is SNHLY, CDR2 FYNNEI, per germline. The CDR3 loop spans 14 amino acids. Deletions cut 2 bases from V and 5 bases from J, with 12 bases between. The CDR3 protein is CASSEWVGGETQYF. The CDR3 DNA sequence: TGTGCCAGCAGTGAATGGGTAGGAGGGGAGACCCAGTACTTC.

This clonotype was seen ten or more times. The chain links TRBV2 to TRBJ2-6; no reliable D call. This CDR3 spans 12 amino acids. The V gene lost 4 bases and the J gene lost 4 bases, with 2 bases spanning the gap. The germline CDR1 and CDR2 sequences are SNHLY and FYNNEI. In DNA form, the CDR3 reads TGTGCCAGCAGTGGGGGGGCCAACGTCCTGACTTTC. Translating it yields CASSGGANVLTF.

V gene TRBV6-2 or TRBV6-3 combines with J gene TRBJ2-3; 7 bases are shared with TRBD2. Germline-derived CDR1 and CDR2 are MNHEY and SVGEGT. Losses at the gene ends were 5 bases for V and 2 bases for J; bases not matched to a gene: 4. The length of the CDR3 is 14 residues. The DNA of the CDR3 is TGTGCCAGCAGTGACAAGCGGGACACAGATACGCAGTATTTT. Its protein product is CASSDKRDTDTQYF.

A few counts support this clonotype. Written as DNA, the CDR3 is TGTGCCAGCAGCCAGCAGGGGGTCCTGAGTTTAGGTGAAGCTTTCTTT. This encodes CASSQQGVLSLGEAFF. The J gene is TRBJ1-1, the V gene TRBV3-1; 7 nucleotides match TRBD1. Trimming at V came to 3 bases and at J to 7 bases, leaving 14 bases not matched to a gene. Germline V gene sequence: CDR1 LGHDT, CDR2 YNNKEL (reference sequence). This CDR3 comprises 16 residues.

This clonotype was counted only a few times. J is TRBJ2-2 and V is TRBV29-1, with TRBD1 matching 7 bases. Germline V lookup: CDR1 SQVTM, CDR2 ANQGSEA. After removal of 8 bases from V and 4 bases from J, the junction contained 1 base not matched to a gene. The CDR3 is made up of 11 amino acids. The CDR3 coding sequence is TGCAGCTACAGGGGCACCGGGGAGCTGTTTTTT. Protein product: CSYRGTGELFF.

The V gene is TRBV20-1, the J gene TRBJ2-7; D not certain. This CDR3 is 15 amino acids long. V gave up 1 base and J gave up 0 bases, with 13 bases separating them. Germline assignment: CDR1 DFQATT and CDR2 SNEGSKA (reference sequence). The CDR3 protein is CSARGPVTLSYEQYF. The CDR3 bases are TGCAGTGCTAGAGGGCCAGTAACACTCTCCTACGAGCAGTACTTC.

The table lists this clonotype with many counts. This rearrangement joins TRBV11-3 to TRBJ2-2; D is unclear. V gave up 5 bases and J gave up 0 bases, with 4 bases separating them. The CDR3 extends over 13 amino acids. Germline V gene sequence: CDR1 SGHNT, CDR2 YENEEA. DNA of the CDR3: TGTGCCAGCAGCCGTCCGAACACCGGGGAGCTGTTTTTT. This gives the protein CASSRPNTGELFF.

In its sample, this clonotype was seen a few times. The genes are TRBV7-9 and TRBJ1-2, with 9 nucleotides matching TRBD1. CDR1 is SEHNR and CDR2 is FQNEAQ in the germline V gene (reference sequence). Trimming cost V 1 base and J 7 bases; bases outside gene matches: 4. This CDR3 is built from 14 residues. In nucleotides, the CDR3 is TGTGCCAGCAGCTTAGGACAGGGGGTTAGTGGCTACACCTTC. It encodes CASSLGQGVSGYTF. The complete variable domain, with remaining parts taken from reference TRBV7-9 and TRBJ1-2, reads DTGVSQNPRHKITKRGQNVTFRCDPISEHNRLYWYRQTLGQGPEFLTYFQNEAQLEKSRLLSDRFSAERPKGSFSTLEIQRTEQGDSAMYLCASSLGQGVSGYTFGSGTRLTVV.

The sample holds many counts of this clonotype. The V call is TRBV24-1, the J call TRBJ1-1; D may be TRBD1 (5 bases). The CDR3 loop spans 14 amino acids. Looked up from germline, CDR1 is KGHDR and CDR2 is SFDVKD. V dropped 7 bases and J dropped 2 bases, with 13 bases sitting between them. The DNA for the CDR3 is TGTGCCACCAGGGCCAGAGGGGCCAACACTGAAGCTTTCTTT. This gives the protein CATRARGANTEAFF.